This TCR beta chain emerged from a study of cytomegalovirus exposure and HLA in healthy donors. TCRdb's table, derived via immunoSEQ multiplex PCR, lists solely in-frame clones and lacks some. The data show about 150,000 clones, with 70% to 90% seen just once and approximately 2.2% held by the top ten. Germline-derived CDR1 and CDR2 are GTSNPN and SVGIG (reference sequence). Trimming took off 2 bases at V and 4 bases at J, with 12 bases between the two ends. CDR3 length: 13 amino acids. Source material: PBMCs. The sequence came from a human donor in good health. J is TRBJ2-7 and V is TRBV30; D perhaps matches TRBD1 (6 bases). This CDR3 reads CAWSTGSGYEQYF. CDR3 nucleotides: TGTGCCTGGAGTACAGGGTCTGGTTACGAGCAGTACTTC.